A single T cell receptor beta chain is shown here with its context. No antigen is known for it. This entry belongs to a study of immune heterogeneity within non-small cell lung tumors. Findings and limits, study-wide: Tumor sites in a patient shared identical dominant CDR3 beta clonotypes and also carried site-unique high-frequency clones.

Template was bulk tumor genomic DNA, approximately 560 ng per sample. Several far-apart biopsies were taken per primary tumor during surgery. It was patients with untreated, newly diagnosed non-small cell lung cancer who underwent curative surgery. The TCR beta CDR3 region was amplified by multiplex PCR employing 32 V and 13 J primers. A single record per CDR3 protein comes from TCRdb applying MiXCR to the multiplex PCR reads. Found here are 4,000 to 5,000 distinct CDR3 sequences, around a third of them singletons; the top ten hold under 25%. Germline CDR1 SGHNT, CDR2 YYREEE (reference sequence). The CDR3 consists of 13 residues. The V end was cut by 9 bases, the J end by 1 base, with 11 bases between.

The clonotype was recovered from a woman aged 45 to 65 with non-small cell lung cancer. This sequence joins TRBV5-4 and TRBJ1-3, with D possibly matching TRBD1 (6 bases). The sequenced sample consisted of lung tumor tissue. The CDR3 here is CATGQPSGNTIYF. The CDR3 DNA follows: TGTGCCACCGGACAGCCTTCTGGAAACACCATATATTTT.